This T cell receptor (beta chain) emerged from a study of T cell repertoires in cytomegalovirus infection. TCRdb redid the calling of the reads with MiXCR, one entry per CDR3 protein. The profile shows almost 300,000 distinct CDR3 sequences, about a tenth of them singletons. This receptor was obtained from a human donor in good health (CMV status not recorded). Some clones in this sample may be carry-over from other donors' samples. The sample taken for sequencing was PBMCs.

Here the CDR3 reads CASSSRQGTMGYTF. In DNA form, the CDR3 reads TGTGCCAGCAGTTCTAGACAGGGAACTATGGGGTACACCTTC. The V gene is TRBV28, the J gene TRBJ1-2, with 7 bases identical to TRBD1. Germline-derived CDR1 and CDR2 are MDHEN and SYDVKM. The CDR3 is 14 residues long. V shed 4 bases, J shed 11 bases, and the junction held 13 bases outside the gene matches.